The clone carrying this T cell receptor (beta chain) has just one count. This CDR3 is built from 17 residues. Trimming left V 3 bases short and J 1 base short, with 16 bases between. Germline V gene lookup returns CDR1 LGHDT and CDR2 YNNKEL (reference sequence). The data were obtained in a study of blood T cell repertoires in COVID-19. The wider study: Material from acute and convalescent COVID-19 was sourced from the United States, Italy and Spain. T cells, B-cell-depleted T cells, or PBMCs supplied cDNA or gDNA.

Study processing details: Amplification of reference gene primers was used by the study to estimate nucleated cell counts. Using immunoSEQ multiplex PCR, the repertoire was profiled, and TCRdb retains in-frame clones only, with some absent. That table furnishes V, J and clone size, whereas the DNA furnished D and trimming. Counted here are a few hundred thousand clones, approximately 89% occurring once; the ten biggest clones make up roughly 4.5%. The sequence was collected from a woman aged 40 to 50 who had recovered from COVID-19. The specimen was peripheral blood. The chain employs TRBV3-1 (or the pseudogene TRBV3-2) and TRBJ2-1; D might be TRBD1 (7 bases). CDR3 amino acids: CASSQWRGRGSYNEQFF. In DNA form, the CDR3 reads TGTGCCAGCAGCCAGTGGAGGGGGCGGGGATCCTACAATGAGCAGTTCTTC.